Only one count was recorded for the clone carrying this TCR beta chain. Using immunoSEQ multiplex PCR, the repertoire was profiled, and TCRdb retains in-frame clones only, with some absent. Of a few hundred thousand clones in the sample, 65% to 90% are singletons; the top ten hold 3.5% to 4.5%. The data stem from a study of blood T cell repertoires in COVID-19. Study-wide background: Material from acute and convalescent COVID-19 was sourced from the United States, Italy and Spain.

Between the trimmed V and J ends, which lost 5 bases and 1 base, there was a span of 17 bases. This CDR3 region has 16 residues. The germline CDR1 and CDR2 sequences are MNHNY and SVGAGI (reference sequence). The TCR originated in a woman between 40 and 50 years old with acute COVID-19. The sequencing input was PBMCs or T cells enriched from blood (not recorded which). This chain joins TRBV6-6 and TRBJ1-2; unclear D gene. This CDR3 is CASSRTRMESNYGYTF. As DNA, the CDR3 is TGTGCCAGCAGTCGAACGCGTATGGAGAGTAACTATGGCTACACCTTC.